This TCR beta chain derives from a study of blood T cell repertoires in COVID-19. Clones were sequenced by immunoSEQ multiplex PCR, and TCRdb holds only the in-frame ones, with some missing. The sample holds 200,000 or so clones, around 80% seen once. This clone has just one count. The TCR originated in a human donor with acute or convalescent COVID-19. The donor label of this sample is uncertain. Sequencing was done on a sample of peripheral blood.

CDR3 residues: CSVDWGEGGYTF. CDR3 DNA sequence: TGCAGCGTTGACTGGGGAGAGGGCGGCTACACCTTC. V is TRBV29-1 and J is TRBJ1-2; D not certain. V was pared by 3 bases and J by 8 bases, with 13 bases between. CDR3 length: 12 amino acids. Germline lookup yields CDR1 SQVTM and CDR2 ANQGSEA. Together with reference TRBV29-1 and TRBJ1-2, the CDR3 gives the full variable domain: SAVISQKPSRDICQRGTSLTIQCQVDSQVTMMFWYRQQPGQSLTLIATANQGSEATYESGFVIDKFPISRPNLTFSTLTVSNMSPEDSSIYLCSVDWGEGGYTFGSGTRLTVV.